Each of the 14 T cell receptor beta chains below was sequenced from the same sample in a study of radiotherapy plus CTLA-4 blockade in lung cancer (dated by TCRdb to 2016 to 2018). Libraries were prepared through the immunoSEQ multiplex PCR assay. The clones in this table, taken by TCRdb from immuneACCESS, are in-frame only. Not every clone is retained; where verified, under half of the shortfall comes from an unresolved V gene, and the cause of the rest is unknown. The sample profile shows 35,000 to 50,000 clones; 55% to 80% of them were found once. The ten top clones hold roughly 4% of the sample. The material sequenced was peripheral blood, taken from a patient treated with radiotherapy plus ipilimumab. The source is a human donor with non-small cell lung cancer who had a complete response to radiotherapy plus ipilimumab.

V is TRBV7-9 and J is TRBJ1-2; possibly TRBD1 for D (5 bases). Germline assignment: CDR1 SEHNR and CDR2 FQNEAQ (reference sequence). This CDR3 is built from 14 residues. V gave up 5 bases and J gave up 1 base, with 11 bases separating them. Written as DNA, the CDR3 is TGTGCCAGCAGCCCAGACGGGGGTAACTATGGCTACACCTTC. It specifies CASSPDGGNYGYTF.

The J gene is TRBJ2-5, the V gene TRBV7-3; a weak D match, TRBD2 (6 bases). The CDR3 sequence is 14 residues long. Germline-derived CDR1 and CDR2 are SGHTA and FQGTGA. Trimming pared 2 bases from V and 1 base from J, leaving 8 bases between. DNA for the CDR3: TGTGCCAGCAGCTTAGCGGGACCCCAAGAGACCCAGTACTTC. As protein: CASSLAGPQETQYF. The full variable domain, with the rest looked up from reference TRBV7-3 and TRBJ2-5, is GAGVSQTPSNKVTEKGKYVELRCDPISGHTALYWYRQSLGQGPEFLIYFQGTGAADDSGLPNDRFFAVRPEGSVSTLKIQRTERGDSAVYLCASSLAGPQETQYFGPGTRLLVL.

The V gene is TRBV2, the J gene TRBJ2-5, with D possibly matching TRBD2 (5 bases). The V end lost 6 bases, the J end lost 5 bases, and 13 bases lay between the germline ends. CDR1 and CDR2 (germline): SNHLY, FYNNEI. This CDR3 has 13 residues. For the CDR3, the DNA is TGTGCCAGCAGGACAAGAGGGTGGGAGACCCAGTACTTC. It yields the protein CASRTRGWETQYF.

Turning to this clone: At one end the junction does not follow the germline gene, possibly because of a read error. The V and J genes are TRBV7-9 and TRBJ2-7; TRBD1 matches 8 bases. This CDR3 has 15 residues. Germline V gene sequence: CDR1 SEHNR, CDR2 FQNEAQ (reference sequence). CDR3 DNA: TGTGCCGGCAGCGGTCGTCCCCAGGGGGCGGGTGAGCAGTACTTC. It encodes CAGSGRPQGAGEQYF.

The chain has TRBV30 and TRBJ1-5, with 7 bases matching TRBD1. The junction had 6 bases not matched to a gene; V was cut back by 1 base and J by 6 bases. The germline CDR1 and CDR2 sequences are GTSNPN and SVGIG (reference sequence). The CDR3 length is 14 residues. CDR3 amino acids: CAWSGQGGGQPQHF. In DNA form, the CDR3 reads TGTGCCTGGAGTGGTCAGGGGGGTGGTCAGCCCCAGCATTTT.

This clone was seen more than once but under ten times. The J gene is TRBJ2-7, the V gene TRBV7-9, with D uncertain. Trimming pared 2 bases from V and 3 bases from J, leaving 2 bases between. The germline gives CDR1 SEHNR, CDR2 FQNEAQ (reference sequence). The CDR3 length is 11 residues. The CDR3 loop is CASSLYYEQYF. In DNA, the CDR3 is TGTGCCAGCAGCTTATACTACGAGCAGTACTTC.

This chain joins TRBV10-3 and TRBJ2-7, with D perhaps matching TRBD2 (6 bases). Germline lookup yields CDR1 ENHRY and CDR2 SYGVKD. CDR3 size: 17 residues. V was cut by 3 bases and J by 0 bases, with 18 bases left in between. CDR3 residues: CAISDPSVGGYSYEQYF. CDR3 DNA sequence: TGTGCCATCAGTGACCCCTCTGTGGGGGGATACTCCTACGAGCAGTACTTC.

The chain employs TRBV5-1 and TRBJ2-1; TRBD2 matches 10 bases. Germline CDR1 reads SGHRS; CDR2 reads YFSETQ. The V and J ends lost 4 bases and 2 bases, in that order; junction bases with no gene match: 3. This CDR3 is built from 15 residues. The CDR3 region is CASSPTSGTYNEQFF. As DNA, the CDR3 is TGCGCCAGCAGCCCTACTAGCGGGACCTACAATGAGCAGTTCTTC.

The chain recombines TRBV5-1 with TRBJ1-6, with 9 bases identical to TRBD1. Germline V gene lookup returns CDR1 SGHRS and CDR2 YFSETQ. Trimming took 5 bases from V and 2 from J; bases not matched to a gene: 5. The CDR3 is made up of 16 amino acids. The DNA for the CDR3 is TGCGCCAGCAGAACAGGGGGCGGAACCTATAATTCACCCCTCCACTTT. Translation: CASRTGGGTYNSPLHF.

To note about this clone: A read error may produce the germline difference seen at one junction end. This specimen includes other DNA sequences encoding the same CDR3. The chain carries TRBV7-9 and TRBJ2-5, with 12 bases aligning to TRBD2. Germline V gene sequence: CDR1 SEHNR, CDR2 FQNEAQ (reference sequence). The CDR3 has 18 residues. The CDR3 protein is CASSPRTSGTSGVETQYF. In DNA form, the CDR3 reads TGCGCCAGCAGCCCCAGGACTAGCGGGACCAGTGGTGTTGAGACCCAGTACTTC. Complete variable domain (other parts from reference TRBV7-9 and TRBJ2-5): DTGVSQNPRHKITKRGQNVTFRCDPISEHNRLYWYRQTLGQGPEFLTYFQNEAQLEKSRLLSDRFSAERPKGSFSTLEIQRTEQGDSAMYLCASSPRTSGTSGVETQYFGPGTRLLVL.

V is TRBV2 and J is TRBJ1-1, with D maybe TRBD1 (6 bases). From germline, CDR1 is SNHLY and CDR2 FYNNEI. This CDR3 is 14 amino acids long. Trimming shortened V by 5 bases and J by 1 base, and 11 bases separated the two germline ends. CDR3 residues: CASSSSRGNTEAFF. The DNA for the CDR3 is TGTGCCAGCAGTTCCTCCAGGGGGAACACTGAAGCTTTCTTT.

The chain couples TRBV19 to TRBJ2-3, with 10 bases matching TRBD2. The junction had 11 bases not matched to a gene; V was cut back by 4 bases and J by 1 base. Germline V gene lookup returns CDR1 LNHDA and CDR2 SQIVND (reference sequence). The CDR3 consists of 18 residues. As DNA, the CDR3 is TGTGCCAGTAGTAGTCGACCCGGGACTAGCGATCGCACAGATACGCAGTATTTT. Encoded protein: CASSSRPGTSDRTDTQYF.

The chain couples TRBV28 to TRBJ2-7; D perhaps matches TRBD1 (6 bases). Germline V gene lookup returns CDR1 MDHEN and CDR2 SYDVKM. With 5 bases removed from V and 3 bases from J, the gap between germline ends came to 11 bases. The CDR3 runs to 13 residues. The CDR3 bases are TGTGCCAGCAGTCTTGGACAGATCTACGAGCAGTACTTC. The encoded protein is CASSLGQIYEQYF.

The V and J genes are TRBV15 and TRBJ2-3; 7 bases match TRBD2. The V gene's germline CDR1 is LNHNV and CDR2 YYDKDF (reference sequence). J lost 1 base, V lost 1 base, and 5 bases had no gene match. The CDR3 is 16 residues long. The chain's CDR3 is CATSRGGGRGTDTQYF. In DNA form, the CDR3 reads TGTGCCACCAGCAGAGGAGGCGGGAGAGGCACAGATACGCAGTATTTT.